This T cell receptor beta chain was sequenced in a study of metastatic and nonmetastatic thyroid tumors (dated by TCRdb to about 2020). At the level of the whole study: Repertoires from peripheral blood and from tumor or nodule tissue samples of malignant and benign thyroid patients were compared. Paper-wide results and their limitations: In both blood and tumor samples, TCR beta diversity was reported to be significantly higher in malignant tumors than in benign nodules.

The library was made by PCR. Instrument used: Illumina HiSeq 4000. High-throughput sequencing was used to profile the TCR beta-chain CDR3 region of every patient. Regarding the original processing steps: The researchers built a classifier to tell apart papillary thyroid cancer patients with distant metastasis, based on CDR3 differences among clinicopathological groups. Repertoire diversity was assessed with the Shannon index, and tumor-blood repertoire similarity with the Morisita-Horn index. TCRdb reworked the public reads: Q25 trimming with fastp, MiXCR clone assembly, productive beta chains retained. V and J calls and clone size were set by TCRdb, not the authors. The sample has under 55,000 clones on record, about 15% of them singletons. The ten top clones hold 3% of the sample. The CDR3 contains 11 residues, cysteine and phenylalanine counted. CDR3 DNA is the only sequence kept; it has 33 bases, read in frame from the first base. The germline V gene provides CDR1 MDHEN and CDR2 SYDVKM. V is clipped by 4 bases and J by 7 bases, and the sequence between their germline boundaries is 8 bases long.

On this clone: Its recognized antigen is unknown. Base quality data are lacking; no much larger clone is found one base away.

No treatment had been received by any patient before thyroid surgery. Using T-cell receptor beta sequencing, the researchers looked back retrospectively at clinical samples from patients, gathered between about 2011 and 2019. Sequencing input: blood. The source is a female donor with papillary thyroid cancer or a benign thyroid nodule (not recorded which). Some clones in this sample may be carry-over from other donors' samples. This sequence uses TRBV28 and TRBJ2-7; the D gene assignment is ambiguous. The CDR3 sequence is CASSYYGEQYF. The base sequence is TGTGCCAGCAGTTACTACGGGGAGCAGTACTTC.